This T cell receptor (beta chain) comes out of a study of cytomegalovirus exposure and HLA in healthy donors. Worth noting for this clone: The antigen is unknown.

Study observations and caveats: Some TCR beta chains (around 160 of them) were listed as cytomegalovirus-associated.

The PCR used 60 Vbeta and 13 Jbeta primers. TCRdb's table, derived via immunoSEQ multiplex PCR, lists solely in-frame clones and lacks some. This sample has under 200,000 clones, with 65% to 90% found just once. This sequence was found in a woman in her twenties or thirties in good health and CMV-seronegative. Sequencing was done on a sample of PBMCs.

CDR3 nucleotide sequence: TGCGCCAGCAGCCACACCGGGGATTTCTCCTACGAGCAGTACTTC. It is translated as CASSHTGDFSYEQYF. The chain is built from TRBV4-1 and TRBJ2-7; a possible D gene is TRBD2 (5 bases). This CDR3 contains 15 residues. Germline V CDR1 and CDR2: MGHRA, YSYEKL. Trimming took off 3 bases at V and 0 bases at J, with 12 bases between the two ends.